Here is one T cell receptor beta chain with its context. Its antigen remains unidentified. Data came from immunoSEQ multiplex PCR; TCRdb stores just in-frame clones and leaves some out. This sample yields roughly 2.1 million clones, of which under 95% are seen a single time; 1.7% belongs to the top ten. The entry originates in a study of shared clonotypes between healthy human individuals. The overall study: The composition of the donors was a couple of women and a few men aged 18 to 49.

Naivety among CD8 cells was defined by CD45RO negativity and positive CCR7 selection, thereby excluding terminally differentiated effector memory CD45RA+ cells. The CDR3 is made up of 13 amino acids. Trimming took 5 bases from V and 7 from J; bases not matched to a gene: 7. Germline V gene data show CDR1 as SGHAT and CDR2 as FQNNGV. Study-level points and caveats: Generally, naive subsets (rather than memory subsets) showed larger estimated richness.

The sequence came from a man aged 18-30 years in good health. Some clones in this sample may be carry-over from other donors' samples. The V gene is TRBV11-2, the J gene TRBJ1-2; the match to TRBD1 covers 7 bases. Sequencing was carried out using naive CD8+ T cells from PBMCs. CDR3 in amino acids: CASSSHRGSGYTF. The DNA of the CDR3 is TGTGCCAGCAGCAGTCACAGGGGTTCTGGCTACACCTTC.